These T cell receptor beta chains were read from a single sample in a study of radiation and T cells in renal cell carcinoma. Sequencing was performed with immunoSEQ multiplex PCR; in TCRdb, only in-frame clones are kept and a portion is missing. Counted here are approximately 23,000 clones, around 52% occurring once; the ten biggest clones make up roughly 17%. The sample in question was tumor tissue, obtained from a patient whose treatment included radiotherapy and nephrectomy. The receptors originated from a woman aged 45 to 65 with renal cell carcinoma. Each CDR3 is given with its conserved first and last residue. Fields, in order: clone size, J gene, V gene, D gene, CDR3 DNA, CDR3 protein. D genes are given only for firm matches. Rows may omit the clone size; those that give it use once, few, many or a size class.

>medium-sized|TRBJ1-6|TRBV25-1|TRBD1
TGTGCCAGCACTAGGGACAGCGGGTCACCCCTCCACTTT
CASTRDSGSPLHF
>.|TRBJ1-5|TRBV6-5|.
TGTGCCATCTCAGGGGAGCGTCAGCCCCAGCATTTT
CAISGERQPQHF
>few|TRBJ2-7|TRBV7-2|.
TGTGCCAGCAGCTTAGCAGGGGCGGGCGAGCAGTACTTC
CASSLAGAGEQYF
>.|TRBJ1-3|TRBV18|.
TGTGCCAGCTCACTCGGAGGGATCGGAAACACCATATATTTT
CASSLGGIGNTIYF
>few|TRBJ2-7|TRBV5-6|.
TGTGCCAGCAGGGACGGGACCTACGAGCAGTACTTC
CASRDGTYEQYF
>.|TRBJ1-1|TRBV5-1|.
TGCGCCAGCAGCCCTAACCCAGGGATCTCCCCTGAAGCTTTCTTT
CASSPNPGISPEAFF
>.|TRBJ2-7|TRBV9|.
TGTGCCAGCAGCGTAGGTGATAACAGGCTACGAGAGCAGTACTTC
CASSVGDNRLREQYF
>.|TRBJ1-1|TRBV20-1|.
TGCAGTGCTACTTCGGAGGCTGAAGCTTTCTTT
CSATSEAEAFF
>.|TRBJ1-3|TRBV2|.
TGTGCCAGCAAGATAGACAGAGGCTCTGGAAACACCATATATTTT
CASKIDRGSGNTIYF
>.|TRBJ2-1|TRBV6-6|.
TGTGCCAGCAGTTACCTGGCCAATGAGCAGTTCTTC
CASSYLANEQFF
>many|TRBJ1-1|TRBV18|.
TGTGCCAGCTCACCACACCAGCGGCACACTGAAGCTTTCTTT
CASSPHQRHTEAFF
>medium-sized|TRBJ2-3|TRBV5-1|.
TGCGCCAGCAGCTTGGGGCCTAGCGGCACAGATACGCAGTATTTT
CASSLGPSGTDTQYF
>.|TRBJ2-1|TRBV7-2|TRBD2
TGTGCCAGCAGCTTACGACTAGCGGGGGACGAGCAGTTCTTC
CASSLRLAGDEQFF
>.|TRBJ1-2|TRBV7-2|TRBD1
TGTGCCAGCAGCTTAGGAAGACAGGGGGTCTATGGCTACACCTTC
CASSLGRQGVYGYTF
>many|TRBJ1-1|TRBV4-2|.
TGTGCCAGCAGCCAAGATGAGGAGATTGAAGCTTTCTTT
CASSQDEEIEAFF
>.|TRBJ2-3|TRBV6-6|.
TGTGCCAGCAGATCTACAGGGATCGACGATACGCAGTATTTT
CASRSTGIDDTQYF
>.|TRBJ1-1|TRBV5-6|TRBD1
TGTGCCAGCAGCTGGGGGACAGGGGAGGTGGGCTCTGAAGCTTTCTTT
CASSWGTGEVGSEAFF
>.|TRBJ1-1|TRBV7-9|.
TGTGCCAGCAGTCCACTGGCGAACACTGAAGCTTTCTTT
CASSPLANTEAFF
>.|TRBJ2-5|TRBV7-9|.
TGTGCCAGCAGCTTCACAGGGTTCGGAGAGACCCAGTACTTC
CASSFTGFGETQYF
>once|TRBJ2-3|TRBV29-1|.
TGCAGCGTTGCTATGGGGGGATATACGCAGTATTTT
CSVAMGGYTQYF
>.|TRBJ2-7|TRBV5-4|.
TGTGCCAGCAGCTCCGAGACATTGGTTGGGGAGCAGTACTTC
CASSSETLVGEQYF
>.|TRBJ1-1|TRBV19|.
TGTGCCAGTAGGGACGGGGAAGGGGGGCGGAGTGAAGCTTTCTTT
CASRDGEGGRSEAFF
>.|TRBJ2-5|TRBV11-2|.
TGTGCCAGCACCTCCCGCCTCCAAGAGACCCAGTACTTC
CASTSRLQETQYF
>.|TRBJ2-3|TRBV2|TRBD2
TGTGCCAGCAGAGACGGACTAGCGGGGGAGGCAGATACGCAGTATTTT
CASRDGLAGEADTQYF
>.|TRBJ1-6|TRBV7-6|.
TGTGCCAGCAGCTTAGATTCCCCCAGCGGTCATCTGGATTCACCCCTCCACTTT
CASSLDSPSGHLDSPLHF
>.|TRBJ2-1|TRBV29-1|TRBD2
TGCAGCGTTGGGCGACTAGCGGGGGGGCCGATCTCCGAAAATGAGCAGTTCTTC
CSVGRLAGGPISENEQFF